The source of this T cell receptor beta chain is a study of metastatic and nonmetastatic thyroid tumors. Study-level information: Repertoires of blood and of tissue (tumor or nodule) from malignant and benign thyroid patients were compared.

Findings of the study overall: Compared with benign nodules, malignant thyroid tumors were reported to have significantly higher TCR beta diversity in both blood and tumor.

This clone was found many times. Its antigen is still unknown. Germline loops: CDR1 SGDLS, CDR2 YYNGEE. The germline V and J ends were trimmed by 7 bases and 7 bases, with 9 bases remaining between them. The CDR3 spans 11 residues. Under the authors' procedure: The distant-metastasis classifier for papillary thyroid cancer was built from CDR3 differences across clinicopathological groups. Using MiXCR, TCRdb reanalyzed the PCR reads. TCRdb, rather than the study authors, made the V and J calls. The profile shows 30,000 to 40,000 clones, about 15% of them singletons. All patients were untreated before thyroid surgery.

The sequenced material came from blood. The TCR was taken from a male donor with papillary thyroid cancer or a benign thyroid nodule (not recorded which). Some clones in this sample may be carry-over from other donors' samples. This rearrangement joins TRBV9 to TRBJ2-1; D might be TRBD2 (5 bases). The CDR3 nucleotides are TGTGCCAGCGGGAGAAAGAATGAGCAGTTCTTC. This sequence encodes CASGRKNEQFF.